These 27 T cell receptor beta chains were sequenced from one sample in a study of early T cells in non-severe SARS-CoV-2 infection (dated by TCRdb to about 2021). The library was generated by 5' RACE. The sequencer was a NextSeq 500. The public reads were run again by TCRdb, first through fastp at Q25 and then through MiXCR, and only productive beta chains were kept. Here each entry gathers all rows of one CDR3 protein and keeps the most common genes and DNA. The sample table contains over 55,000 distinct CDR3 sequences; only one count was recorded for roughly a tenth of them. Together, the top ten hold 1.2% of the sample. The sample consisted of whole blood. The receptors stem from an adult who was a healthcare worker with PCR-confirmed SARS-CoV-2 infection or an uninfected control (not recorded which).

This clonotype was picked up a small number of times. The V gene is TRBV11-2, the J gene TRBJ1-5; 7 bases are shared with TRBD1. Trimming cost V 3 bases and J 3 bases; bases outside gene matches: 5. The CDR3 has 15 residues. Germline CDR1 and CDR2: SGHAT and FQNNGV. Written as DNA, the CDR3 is TGTGCCAGCAGCTTGTTTGGACAGGTCAATCAGCCCCAGCATTTT. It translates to CASSLFGQVNQPQHF. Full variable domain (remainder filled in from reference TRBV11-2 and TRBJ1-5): EAGVAQSPRYKIIEKRQSVAFWCNPISGHATLYWYQQILGQGPKLLIQFQNNGVVDDSQLPKDRFSAERLKGVDSTLKIQPAKLEDSAVYLCASSLFGQVNQPQHFGDGTRLSIL.

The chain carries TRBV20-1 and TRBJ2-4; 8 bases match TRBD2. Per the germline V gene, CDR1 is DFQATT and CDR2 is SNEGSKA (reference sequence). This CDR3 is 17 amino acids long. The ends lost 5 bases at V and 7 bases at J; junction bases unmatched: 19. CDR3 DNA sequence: TGCAGTGCTCAAGGAGCTAGCGGGCTAAACGATGGGAACATTCAGTACTTC. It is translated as CSAQGASGLNDGNIQYF.

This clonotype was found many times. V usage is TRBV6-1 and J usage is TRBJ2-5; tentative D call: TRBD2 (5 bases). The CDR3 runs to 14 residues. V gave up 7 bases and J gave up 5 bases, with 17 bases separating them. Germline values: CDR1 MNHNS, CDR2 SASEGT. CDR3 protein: CASTLSIAMETQYF. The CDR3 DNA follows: TGTGCCAGCACTCTTTCGATAGCGATGGAGACCCAGTACTTC.

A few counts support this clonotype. The CDR3 nucleotides are TGTGCCAGCAGGGGAAACACCATATATTTT. It encodes CASRGNTIYF. This chain joins TRBV2 and TRBJ1-3; D gene unclear. V lost 6 bases, J lost 4 bases, and 1 base lay in between. In germline, CDR1 is SNHLY, CDR2 FYNNEI. This CDR3 has 10 residues.

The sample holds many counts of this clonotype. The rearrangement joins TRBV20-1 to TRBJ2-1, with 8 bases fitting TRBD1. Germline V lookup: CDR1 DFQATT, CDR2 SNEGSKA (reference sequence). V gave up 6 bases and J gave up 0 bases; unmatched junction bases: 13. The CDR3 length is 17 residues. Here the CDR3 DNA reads TGCAGTGCCCGGACAGGGTCCCCCATGAGCTCCTACAATGAGCAGTTCTTC. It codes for CSARTGSPMSSYNEQFF.

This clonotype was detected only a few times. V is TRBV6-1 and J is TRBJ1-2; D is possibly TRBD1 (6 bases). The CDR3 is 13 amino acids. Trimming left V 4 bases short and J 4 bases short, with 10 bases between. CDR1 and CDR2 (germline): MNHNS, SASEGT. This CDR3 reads CASSADSFYGYTF. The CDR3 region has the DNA TGTGCCAGCAGTGCGGACAGCTTCTATGGCTACACCTTC.

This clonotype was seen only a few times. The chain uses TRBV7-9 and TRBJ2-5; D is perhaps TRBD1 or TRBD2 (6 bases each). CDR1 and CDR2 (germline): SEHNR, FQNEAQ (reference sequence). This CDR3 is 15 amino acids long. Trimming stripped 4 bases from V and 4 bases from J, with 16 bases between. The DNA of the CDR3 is TGTGCCAGCAGCTCCGCTGGGGGGCTAGGAGAGACCCAGTACTTC. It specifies CASSSAGGLGETQYF.

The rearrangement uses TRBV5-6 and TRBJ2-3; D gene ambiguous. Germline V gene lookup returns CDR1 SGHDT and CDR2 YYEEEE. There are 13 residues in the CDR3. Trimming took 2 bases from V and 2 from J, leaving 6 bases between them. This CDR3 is CASSLRPTDTQYF. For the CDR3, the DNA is TGTGCCAGCAGCTTAAGGCCCACAGATACGCAGTATTTT.

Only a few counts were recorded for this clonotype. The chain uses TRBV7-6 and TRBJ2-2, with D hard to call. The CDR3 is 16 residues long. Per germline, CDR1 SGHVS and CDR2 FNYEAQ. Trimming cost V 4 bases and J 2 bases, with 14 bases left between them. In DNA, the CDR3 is TGTGCCAGCAGCTCCCTCCCCGGCAGAAACACCGGGGAGCTGTTTTTT. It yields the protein CASSSLPGRNTGELFF.

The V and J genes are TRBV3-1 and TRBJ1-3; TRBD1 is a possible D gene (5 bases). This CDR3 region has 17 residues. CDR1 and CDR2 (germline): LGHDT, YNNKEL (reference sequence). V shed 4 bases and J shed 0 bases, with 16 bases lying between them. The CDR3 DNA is TGTGCCAGCAGCCTGATGTCGACAGCTCTCTCTGGAAACACCATATATTTT. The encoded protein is CASSLMSTALSGNTIYF.

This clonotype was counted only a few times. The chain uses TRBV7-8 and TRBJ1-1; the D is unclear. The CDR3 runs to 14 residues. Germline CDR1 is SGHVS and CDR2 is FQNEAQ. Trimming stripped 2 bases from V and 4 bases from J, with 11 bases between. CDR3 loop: CASSLRWGGTEAFF. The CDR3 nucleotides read TGTGCCAGCAGCTTAAGGTGGGGTGGCACTGAAGCTTTCTTT.

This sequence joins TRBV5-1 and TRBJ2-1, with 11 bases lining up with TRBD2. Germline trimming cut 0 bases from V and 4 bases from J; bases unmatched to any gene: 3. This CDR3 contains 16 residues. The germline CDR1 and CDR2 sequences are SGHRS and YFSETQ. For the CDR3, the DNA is TGCGCCAGCAGCTTGGCTAGCGGGGGGATGTACAATGAGCAGTTCTTC. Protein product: CASSLASGGMYNEQFF.

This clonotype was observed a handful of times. The CDR3 DNA reads as TGTGCCAGCAGCCCAGTCGGCAGGGGGCGTACCGGGGAGCTGTTTTTT. This encodes CASSPVGRGRTGELFF. The chain recombines TRBV5-4 with TRBJ2-2; 8 bases line up with TRBD1. Germline V CDR1 and CDR2: SGHNT, YYREEE (reference sequence). The CDR3 length is 16 residues. V gave up 4 bases and J gave up 5 bases; unmatched junction bases: 10.

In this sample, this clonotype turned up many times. The CDR3 nucleotides are TGTGCCAGCAGCTTAACTTGGCGGGGGGGCACAGATACGCAGTATTTT. Protein sequence: CASSLTWRGGTDTQYF. The gene calls are TRBV7-3 and TRBJ2-3; 8 nucleotides align to TRBD2. V was pared by 0 bases and J by 1 base, with 3 bases of the junction left unmatched. Germline V gene sequence: CDR1 SGHTA, CDR2 FQGTGA. This CDR3 has 16 residues. The variable domain in full, completed from reference TRBV7-3 and TRBJ2-3, reads GAGVSQTPSNKVTEKGKYVELRCDPISGHTALYWYRQSLGQGPEFLIYFQGTGAADDSGLPNDRFFAVRPEGSVSTLKIQRTERGDSAVYLCASSLTWRGGTDTQYFGPGTRLTVL.

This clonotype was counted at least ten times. The CDR3 protein is CALSRTDGYNEQFF. The CDR3 DNA follows: TGTGCCCTCTCCCGGACTGATGGATACAATGAGCAGTTCTTC. This sequence joins TRBV2 and TRBJ2-1; weak D call: TRBD2 (5 bases). V lost 11 bases to trimming and J lost 4 bases, with 18 bases between them. CDR3 length: 14 residues. CDR1 is SNHLY and CDR2 is FYNNEI in the germline V gene.

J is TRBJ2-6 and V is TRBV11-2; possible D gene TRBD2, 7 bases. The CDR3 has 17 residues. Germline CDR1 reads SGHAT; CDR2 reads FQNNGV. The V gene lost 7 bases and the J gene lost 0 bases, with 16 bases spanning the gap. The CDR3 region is CASTLRGGSSGANVLTF. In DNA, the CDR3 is TGTGCCAGCACCCTGAGGGGGGGTAGCTCTGGGGCCAACGTCCTGACTTTC.

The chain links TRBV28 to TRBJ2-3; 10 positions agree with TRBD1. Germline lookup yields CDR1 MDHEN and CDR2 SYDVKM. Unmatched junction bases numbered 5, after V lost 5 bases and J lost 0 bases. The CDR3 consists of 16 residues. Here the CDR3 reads CASSMGTGASTDTQYF. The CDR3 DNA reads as TGTGCCAGCAGTATGGGGACAGGGGCGAGCACAGATACGCAGTATTTT.

CDR3 DNA sequence: TGTGCCATCAGTGAGGGCCCTAAGGGGTCTACGCAGTATTTT. It yields the protein CAISEGPKGSTQYF. The chain is built from TRBV10-3 and TRBJ2-3, with D tentatively TRBD1 (5 bases). Per germline, CDR1 ENHRY and CDR2 SYGVKD. This CDR3 comprises 14 residues. Trimming left V 2 bases short and J 8 bases short, with 14 bases between.

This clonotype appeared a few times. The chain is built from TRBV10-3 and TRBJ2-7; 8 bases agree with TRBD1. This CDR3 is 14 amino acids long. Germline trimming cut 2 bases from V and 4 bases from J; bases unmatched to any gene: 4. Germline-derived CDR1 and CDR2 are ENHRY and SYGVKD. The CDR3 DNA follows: TGTGCCATCAGTGAGGACAGGGGAGTTTACGAGCAGTACGTC. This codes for CAISEDRGVYEQYV.

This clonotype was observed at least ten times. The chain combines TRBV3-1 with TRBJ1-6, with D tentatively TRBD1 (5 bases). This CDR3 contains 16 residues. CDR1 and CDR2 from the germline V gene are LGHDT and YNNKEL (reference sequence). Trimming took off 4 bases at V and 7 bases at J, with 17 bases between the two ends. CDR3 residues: CASSPPGGAQNSPLHF. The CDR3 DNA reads TGTGCCAGCAGCCCCCCAGGAGGGGCCCAAAATTCACCCCTCCACTTT.

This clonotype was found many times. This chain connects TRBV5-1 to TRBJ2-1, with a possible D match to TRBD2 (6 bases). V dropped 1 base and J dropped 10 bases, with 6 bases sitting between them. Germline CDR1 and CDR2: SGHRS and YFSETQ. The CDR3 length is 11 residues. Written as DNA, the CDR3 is TGCGCCAGCAGCTTGCGGGGGGAGCAGTTCTTC. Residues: CASSLRGEQFF.

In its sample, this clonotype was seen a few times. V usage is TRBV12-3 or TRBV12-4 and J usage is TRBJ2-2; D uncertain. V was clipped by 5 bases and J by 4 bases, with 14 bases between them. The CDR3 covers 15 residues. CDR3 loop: CASSPRAIVTGELFF. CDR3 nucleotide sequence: TGTGCCAGCAGTCCAAGGGCCATAGTCACCGGGGAGCTGTTTTTT.

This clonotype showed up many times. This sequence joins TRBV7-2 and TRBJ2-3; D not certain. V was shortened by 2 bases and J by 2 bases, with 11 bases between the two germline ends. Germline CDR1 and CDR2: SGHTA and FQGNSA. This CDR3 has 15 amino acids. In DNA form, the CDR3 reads TGTGCCAGCAGCTTATTTGGGATCGACACAGATACGCAGTATTTT. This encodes CASSLFGIDTDTQYF. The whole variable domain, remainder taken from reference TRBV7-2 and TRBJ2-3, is GAGVSQSPSNKVTEKGKDVELRCDPISGHTALYWYRQSLGQGLEFLIYFQGNSAPDKSGLPSDRFSAERTGGSVSTLTIQRTQQEDSAVYLCASSLFGIDTDTQYFGPGTRLTVL.

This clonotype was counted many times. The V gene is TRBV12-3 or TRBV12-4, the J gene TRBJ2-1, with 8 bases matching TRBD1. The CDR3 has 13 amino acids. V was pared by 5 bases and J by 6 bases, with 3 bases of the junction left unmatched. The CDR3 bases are TGTGCCAGCAGTGGGGGACAGGTCAATGAGCAGTTCTTC. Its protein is CASSGGQVNEQFF.

CDR3 in amino acids: CASSFLLMGRGKNIQYF. DNA for the CDR3: TGCGCCAGCAGCTTTCTACTCATGGGGAGGGGCAAAAACATTCAGTACTTC. The chain joins TRBV5-1 to TRBJ2-4; 7 bases align to TRBD2. Germline values: CDR1 SGHRS, CDR2 YFSETQ. There are 17 residues in the CDR3. Trimming cost V 2 bases and J 3 bases; bases outside gene matches: 11.

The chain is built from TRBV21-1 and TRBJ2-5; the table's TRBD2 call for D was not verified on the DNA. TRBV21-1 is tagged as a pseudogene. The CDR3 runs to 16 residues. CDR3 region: CASSTKRGLATISQYF. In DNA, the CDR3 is TGTGCCAGCAGCACGAAAAGGGGACTAGCGACCATCTCCCAGTACTTC.

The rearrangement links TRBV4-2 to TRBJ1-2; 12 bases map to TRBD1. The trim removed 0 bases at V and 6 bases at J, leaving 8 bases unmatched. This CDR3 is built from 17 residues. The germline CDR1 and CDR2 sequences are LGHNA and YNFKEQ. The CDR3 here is CASSQDPVWDRGHGYTF. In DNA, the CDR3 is TGTGCCAGCAGCCAAGATCCCGTTTGGGACAGGGGGCATGGCTACACCTTC.